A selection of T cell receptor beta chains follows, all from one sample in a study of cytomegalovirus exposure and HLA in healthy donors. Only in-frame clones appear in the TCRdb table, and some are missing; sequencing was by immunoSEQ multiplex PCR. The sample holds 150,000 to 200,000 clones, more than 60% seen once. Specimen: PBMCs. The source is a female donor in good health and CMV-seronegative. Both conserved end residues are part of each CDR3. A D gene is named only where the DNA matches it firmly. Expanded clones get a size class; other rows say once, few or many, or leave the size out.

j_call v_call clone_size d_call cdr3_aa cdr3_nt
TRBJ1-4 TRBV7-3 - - CASSPRNEKLFF TGTGCCAGCAGCCCCAGGAACGAAAAACTGTTTTTT
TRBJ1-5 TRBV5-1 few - CASSLEFVLLTYSNQPQHF TGCGCCAGCAGCTTGGAGTTCGTCCTCCTCACCTATAGCAATCAGCCCCAGCATTTT
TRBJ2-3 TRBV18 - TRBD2 CASSRAGTSGRTSTDTQYF TGTGCCAGCTCACGAGCCGGGACTAGCGGGAGGACTAGCACAGATACGCAGTATTTT
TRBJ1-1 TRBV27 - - CASSLFGRLEAFF TGTGCCAGCAGTTTATTCGGAAGACTAGAAGCTTTCTTT
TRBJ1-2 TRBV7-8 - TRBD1 CASSYIVRGSGYGYTF TGTGCCAGCAGCTATATAGTCAGGGGGAGCGGCTATGGCTACACCTTC
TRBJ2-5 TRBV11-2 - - CASSASGIETQYF TGTGCCAGCAGCGCCTCAGGGATTGAGACCCAGTACTTC
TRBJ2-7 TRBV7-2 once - CASSLPGNSYEQYF TGTGCCAGCAGCTTACCAGGGAACTCCTACGAGCAGTACTTC
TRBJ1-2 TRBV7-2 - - CASSYAVEDYGGYTF TGTGCCAGCAGCTATGCGGTGGAGGACTATGGAGGCTACACCTTC
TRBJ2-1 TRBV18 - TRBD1 CASSGQGGDEQFF TGTGCCAGCTCAGGACAGGGGGGCGATGAGCAGTTCTTC
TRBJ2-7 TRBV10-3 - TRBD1 CAISERGQGRDEQYF TGTGCCATCAGTGAAAGGGGGCAGGGGCGAGACGAGCAGTACTTC
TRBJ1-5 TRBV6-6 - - CASTNSNQPQHF TGTGCCAGCACCAATAGCAATCAGCCCCAGCATTTT
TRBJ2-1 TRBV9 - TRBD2 CASSVGPMGLAGHYNEQFF TGTGCCAGCAGCGTAGGGCCTATGGGGCTAGCGGGCCACTACAATGAGCAGTTCTTC
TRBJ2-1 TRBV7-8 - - CASSLQGPYNEQFF TGTGCCAGCAGCTTACAGGGGCCCTACAATGAGCAGTTCTTC
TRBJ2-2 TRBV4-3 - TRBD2 CASRLAGAPDGELFF TGCGCCAGCAGACTAGCGGGGGCCCCAGACGGGGAGCTGTTTTTT